Below, 8 T cell receptor beta chains from the same sample are listed, as sequenced in a study of T cell responses to AZD1222 COVID-19 vaccine. This table comes from immunoSEQ multiplex PCR, and its TCRdb copy is limited to in-frame clones, with some not included. Seen here are approximately 14,000 clones, about 80% observed once, and the top ten hold 30% to 45%. Sequences were derived from peripheral blood, sampled 28 days after the second AZD1222 dose. These receptors were collected from an adult who received the AZD1222 COVID-19 vaccine.

V and J are TRBV12-3 or TRBV12-4 and TRBJ2-7; D possibly corresponds to TRBD2 (5 bases). The CDR3 loop spans 12 amino acids. V lost 8 bases, J lost 2 bases, and 10 bases lay in between. CDR3: CASGAEAYEQYF. The CDR3 bases are TGTGCCAGCGGAGCGGAAGCCTACGAGCAGTACTTC.

J is TRBJ2-7 and V is TRBV11-1; D gene uncertain. Trimming removed 1 base at V and 3 bases at J, with 7 bases between. Germline-derived CDR1 and CDR2 are SGHAT and FQDESV (reference sequence). This CDR3 contains 13 residues. The CDR3, as DNA: TGTGCCAGCAGCTTAGAACAGATCTACGAGCAGTACTTC. Translated: CASSLEQIYEQYF.

This clone was detected a few times. V gene TRBV2 combines with J gene TRBJ1-4, with unresolved D. V was trimmed by 1 base and J by 5 bases, leaving 8 bases between them. Germline-derived CDR1 and CDR2 are SNHLY and FYNNEI. The CDR3 is made up of 14 amino acids. CDR3 residues: CASSEEVGNEKLFF. CDR3 nucleotides: TGTGCCAGCAGTGAAGAAGTGGGGAATGAAAAACTGTTTTTT.

This chain links TRBV10-1 with TRBJ1-1; D gene unclear. CDR3 length: 12 amino acids. In germline, CDR1 is WNHNN, CDR2 SYGVQD (reference sequence). V lost 8 bases, J lost 0 bases, and 7 bases lay in between. DNA of the CDR3: TGCGCCAGCCAGACTCTGAACACTGAAGCTTTCTTT. This codes for CASQTLNTEAFF.

The chain couples TRBV7-2 to TRBJ2-3; maybe TRBD2 (5 bases). Germline V gene data show CDR1 as SGHTA and CDR2 as FQGNSA. With 7 bases removed from V and 6 bases from J, the gap between germline ends came to 8 bases. The CDR3 covers 11 residues. CDR3 protein: CASTRRDTQYF. The CDR3 nucleotides are TGTGCCAGCACCCGGAGGGATACGCAGTATTTT.

V gene TRBV4-3 combines with J gene TRBJ1-1; D may be TRBD1 (6 bases). Trimming stripped 0 bases from V and 5 bases from J, with 13 bases between. The germline V gene encodes CDR1 LGHNA and CDR2 YSLEER. This CDR3 spans 15 amino acids. The CDR3 is CASSQDLGQGTEAFF. As DNA, the CDR3 is TGCGCCAGCAGCCAAGATCTGGGACAAGGGACTGAAGCTTTCTTT.

This clone is medium-sized. V is TRBV19 and J is TRBJ1-3; D not resolved. Germline assignment: CDR1 LNHDA and CDR2 SQIVND (reference sequence). Trimming took off 8 bases at V and 0 bases at J, with 8 bases between the two ends. The length of the CDR3 is 13 residues. The CDR3 loop is CASYSHSGNTIYF. CDR3 sequence (DNA): TGTGCCAGTTATAGCCACTCTGGAAACACCATATATTTT.

The rearrangement links TRBV2 to TRBJ1-5, with 9 bases matching TRBD1. Germline CDR1 is SNHLY and CDR2 is FYNNEI. The CDR3 spans 15 residues. Trimming took 6 bases from V and 5 from J; bases not matched to a gene: 8. The CDR3 coding sequence is TGTGCCAGCAGCTTATCGGACAGGGGTTATCAGCCCCAGCATTTT. The encoded protein is CASSLSDRGYQPQHF.